The source of this T cell receptor beta chain is a study of metastatic and nonmetastatic thyroid tumors. Study as a whole: Malignant and benign thyroid patients had repertoires compared in peripheral blood and tumor or nodule tissue. Study outcomes and limitations: As reported, TCR beta diversity in blood and tumor was significantly higher in malignant thyroid tumors than in benign nodules.

The CDR3 is 15 amino acids. Between the trimmed V and J ends, which lost 3 bases and 0 bases, there was a span of 12 bases. Per germline, CDR1 ENHRY and CDR2 SYGVKD. Per the authors' pipeline: The study took CDR3 differences across clinicopathological groups and made a distant-metastasis classifier for papillary thyroid cancer from them. Using MiXCR, TCRdb re-called clones from the PCR reads. The V and J calls follow TCRdb's processing rather than the paper's. The sample shows about 33,000 clones, 11% of them seen only once. This clone was counted many times. Antigen specificity is unknown. No treatment of any kind had been given to any patient before thyroid surgery.

This sequence joins TRBV10-3 and TRBJ2-7, with D tentatively TRBD1 (6 bases). The sequenced sample was blood. The receptor was isolated from a female donor with papillary thyroid cancer or a benign thyroid nodule (not recorded which). Some clones in this sample may be carry-over from other donors' samples. CDR3: CAISDPTGVSYEQYF. Written as DNA, the CDR3 is TGTGCCATCAGTGACCCGACAGGCGTCTCCTACGAGCAGTACTTC.